This T cell receptor beta chain was identified in a study of shared clonotypes between healthy human individuals. Looked up from germline, CDR1 is SGDLS and CDR2 is YYNGEE. The CDR3 totals 15 residues. With V trimmed by 4 bases and J by 1 base, 6 bases remained unmatched. All donors were healthy HIV-negative adults lacking recent acute infections or vaccinations. Profiled with immunoSEQ multiplex PCR; TCRdb holds only in-frame clones, not every one. The sample contains about 1 million clones, around 76% of which appear only once. The chain is built from TRBV9 and TRBJ1-2; TRBD1 matches at 8 bases. The sequencing sample was made of memory CD4+ T cells sorted from blood. Subset described: CD45RA-negative fraction. This receptor was obtained from a man in his late teens or twenties in good health. The CDR3: CASSLGTGVNYGYTF. CDR3 coding DNA: TGTGCCAGCAGCCTCGGGACAGGCGTTAACTATGGCTACACCTTC.